Presented here are 4 T cell receptor beta chains from one specimen sequenced in a study of cytomegalovirus exposure and HLA in healthy donors. The PCR ran on 60 Vbeta and 13 Jbeta primers. TCRdb's copy holds only in-frame clones and misses some; the assay was immunoSEQ multiplex PCR. The repertoire consists of about 160,000 clones, with roughly 80% occurring once and the leading ten covering 4% to 5.5%. The sequenced sample was PBMCs. These receptors all come from a man aged 25-45 years in good health and CMV-seronegative.

This rearrangement joins TRBV11-2 to TRBJ2-2, with 13 bases matching TRBD2. The V gene end was trimmed by 4 bases and the J gene end by 4 bases; junction bases not matched to a gene: 3. This CDR3 has 16 amino acids. Germline-derived CDR1 and CDR2 are SGHAT and FQNNGV. CDR3 nucleotides: TGTGCCAGCAGCTCCAGGACTAGCGGGGGCACCGGGGAGCTGTTTTTT. This sequence encodes CASSSRTSGGTGELFF.

The V call is TRBV29-1, the J call TRBJ1-2; D gene ambiguous. Germline CDR1 is SQVTM and CDR2 is ANQGSEA. This CDR3 comprises 11 residues. The V gene lost 4 bases and the J gene lost 8 bases, with 11 bases spanning the gap. The DNA of the CDR3 is TGCAGCGTTGGAGGGTCTAAGGGCTACACCTTC. It encodes CSVGGSKGYTF.

This chain uses TRBV9 with TRBJ2-1; 8 bases are a match to TRBD2. From germline, CDR1 is SGDLS and CDR2 YYNGEE. The ends lost 0 bases at V and 0 bases at J; junction bases unmatched: 8. The CDR3 spans 18 residues. CDR3: CASSVGSSGLTSYNEQFF. CDR3 sequence (DNA): TGTGCCAGCAGCGTAGGGTCTAGCGGGCTAACCTCCTACAATGAGCAGTTCTTC.

The chain couples TRBV6-5 to TRBJ2-7; TRBD1 is a possible D gene (6 bases). Germline values: CDR1 MNHEY, CDR2 SVGAGI. Trimming took off 5 bases at V and 4 bases at J, with 9 bases between the two ends. The CDR3 is 12 residues long. CDR3 region: CASSRTGYEQYF. CDR3 coding DNA: TGTGCCAGCAGTCGCACAGGGTACGAGCAGTACTTC.